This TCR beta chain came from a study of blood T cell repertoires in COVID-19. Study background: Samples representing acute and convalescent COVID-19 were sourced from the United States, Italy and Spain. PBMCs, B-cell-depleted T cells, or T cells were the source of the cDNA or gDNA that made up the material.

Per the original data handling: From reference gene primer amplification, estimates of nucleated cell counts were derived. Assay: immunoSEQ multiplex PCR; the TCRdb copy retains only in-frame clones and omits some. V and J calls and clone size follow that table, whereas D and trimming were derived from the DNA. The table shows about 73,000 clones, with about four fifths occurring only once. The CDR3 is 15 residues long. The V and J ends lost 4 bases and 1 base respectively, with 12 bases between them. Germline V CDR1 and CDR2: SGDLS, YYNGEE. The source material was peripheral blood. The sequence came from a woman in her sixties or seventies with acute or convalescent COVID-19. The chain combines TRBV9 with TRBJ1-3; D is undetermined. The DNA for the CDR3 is TGTGCCAGCAGCCCGGATAGCCATTCTGGAAACACCATATATTTT. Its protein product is CASSPDSHSGNTIYF. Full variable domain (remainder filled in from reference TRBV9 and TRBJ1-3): DSGVTQTPKHLITATGQRVTLRCSPRSGDLSVYWYQQSLDQGLQFLIQYYNGEERAKGNILERFSAQQFPDLHSELNLSSLELGDSALYFCASSPDSHSGNTIYFGEGSWLTVV.